A single sample gave rise to the 26 T cell receptor beta chains below, sequenced in a study of T cells expressing NK-cell markers. TCRdb re-called the 5' RACE reads and shows each CDR3 protein once, DNA omitted. The table for this sample gives more than 400,000 distinct CDR3 sequences. The specimen sequenced was blood T cells: a sorted CD56 or NKG2C T cell subset, CD4+ or CD8+ T cells, or bulk PBMC T cells (not recorded which). The receptors come from a woman aged 18-69 years in good health.

The chain uses TRBV6-2 or TRBV6-3 and TRBJ2-6. The CDR3 totals 15 residues. Germline V lookup: CDR1 MNHEY, CDR2 SVGEGT. CDR3 protein: CASSHTTSGANVLTF.

V and J are TRBV10-3 and TRBJ1-6. The length of the CDR3 is 15 residues. Germline V gene lookup returns CDR1 ENHRY and CDR2 SYGVKD. CDR3 in amino acids: CAISERSQANSPLHF.

The rearrangement links TRBV28 to TRBJ2-5; TCRdb's D call, TRBD1, is unchecked because there is no DNA. CDR3 length: 12 amino acids. Germline values: CDR1 MDHEN, CDR2 SYDVKM. This chain's CDR3 is CASTQGMETQYF.

The rearrangement links TRBV18 to TRBJ2-1. Germline lookup yields CDR1 KGHSH and CDR2 LQKENI. CDR3 length equals 16 residues. Here the CDR3 reads CASSSGTVSSYNEQFF.

The chain links TRBV12-3 or TRBV12-4 to TRBJ2-5; TCRdb's D gene call, TRBD1, goes unchecked for lack of DNA. The CDR3 is 16 residues long. The CDR3 region is CASSLGLAGDRETQYF.

V and J are TRBV7-9 and TRBJ1-3. The CDR3 totals 14 residues. Germline assignment: CDR1 SEHNR and CDR2 FQNEAQ (reference sequence). CDR3 amino acids: CASSPFESGNTIYF.

The CDR3 loop reads CASSQGGRQNTGELFF. The chain links TRBV3-1 to TRBJ2-2; checking the TCRdb D call of TRBD2 is not possible without DNA. The length of the CDR3 is 16 residues. The germline V gene encodes CDR1 LGHDT and CDR2 YNNKEL (reference sequence).

This chain links TRBV11-2 with TRBJ2-1. CDR3 length: 13 residues. Germline V gives CDR1 SGHAT, CDR2 FQNNGV. CDR3 sequence: CASSSRRYNEQFF.

This CDR3 is CASSPRGQGELFF. The V and J genes are TRBV12-3 or TRBV12-4 and TRBJ2-2; there is no DNA to check the TCRdb D call of TRBD1. The CDR3 consists of 13 residues.

The V and J genes are TRBV5-1 and TRBJ2-3; TCRdb proposes TRBD1, but this gene call is untestable without DNA. The CDR3 consists of 14 residues. CDR1 is SGHRS and CDR2 is YFSETQ in the germline V gene. The CDR3: CASSGGPSTDTQYF.

The chain has TRBV6-1 and TRBJ2-3; checking the TCRdb D call of TRBD2 is not possible without DNA. Germline V gene sequence: CDR1 MNHNS, CDR2 SASEGT. The CDR3 has 16 residues. The CDR3 is CASRTTGRELADTQYF.

The chain links TRBV11-2 to TRBJ2-3; TCRdb calls TRBD1, which cannot be checked without DNA. The CDR3 spans 17 residues. Germline CDR1 and CDR2: SGHAT and FQNNGV. CDR3 amino acids: CASSLDKRQGRKDTQYF. The whole variable domain, remainder taken from reference TRBV11-2 and TRBJ2-3, is EAGVAQSPRYKIIEKRQSVAFWCNPISGHATLYWYQQILGQGPKLLIQFQNNGVVDDSQLPKDRFSAERLKGVDSTLKIQPAKLEDSAVYLCASSLDKRQGRKDTQYFGPGTRLTVL.

The rearrangement uses TRBV12-3 or TRBV12-4 and TRBJ2-7; TCRdb names TRBD2, which stays unverified in the absence of DNA. The CDR3 loop spans 16 amino acids. The CDR3 loop reads CASRGLAGDASYEQYF.

The genes are TRBV3-1 and TRBJ1-6; the TCRdb call, TRBD1, lacks DNA for checking. Germline CDR1 reads LGHDT; CDR2 reads YNNKEL (reference sequence). The CDR3 is made up of 14 amino acids. This CDR3 is CASSQELLDSPPHF.

V and J are TRBV7-9 and TRBJ2-5; the D call of TRBD1 rests on TCRdb alone, since no DNA is present to check it. The germline V gene has CDR1 SEHNR and CDR2 FQNEAQ (reference sequence). The CDR3 extends over 13 amino acids. CDR3 residues: CASSLRGEETQYF.

The V and J genes are TRBV9 and TRBJ2-7; the TCRdb D gene call, TRBD1, has no DNA to confirm it. The CDR3 is 15 residues long. Germline loops: CDR1 SGDLS, CDR2 YYNGEE. CDR3 in amino acids: CASSERDRGPYEQYF.

The chain recombines TRBV29-1 with TRBJ2-5; TCRdb indicates TRBD1, and absent DNA this call remains unverified. Germline V gene data show CDR1 as SQVTM and CDR2 as ANQGSEA. There are 14 residues in the CDR3. The CDR3 loop reads CSVVLWDREETQYF.

V is TRBV27 and J is TRBJ1-1. CDR3 length: 14 residues. Germline CDR1 MNHEY, CDR2 SMNVEV (reference sequence). The CDR3: CASSLKFGSTEAFF.

The chain links TRBV5-6 to TRBJ1-5; TCRdb gives TRBD1 as the D gene, but with no DNA this cannot be confirmed. The CDR3 is made up of 14 amino acids. Germline loops: CDR1 SGHDT, CDR2 YYEEEE. The CDR3 sequence is CASSGGGPHQPQHF. Together with reference TRBV5-6 and TRBJ1-5, the CDR3 gives the full variable domain: DAGVTQSPTHLIKTRGQQVTLRCSPKSGHDTVSWYQQALGQGPQFIFQYYEEEERQRGNFPDRFSGHQFPNYSSELNVNALLLGDSALYLCASSGGGPHQPQHFGDGTRLSIL.

CDR3: CASSQLLPSYEQYF. V gene TRBV3-1 combines with J gene TRBJ2-7. Germline V gene lookup returns CDR1 LGHDT and CDR2 YNNKEL (reference sequence). This CDR3 has 14 residues.

This chain joins TRBV25-1 and TRBJ2-1; TCRdb selects TRBD1, and the lack of DNA leaves this call unchecked. CDR3 length equals 15 residues. Per germline, CDR1 MGHDK and CDR2 SYGVNS. The CDR3 is CASSVPGGSYNEQFF.

The chain is built from TRBV24-1 and TRBJ2-5; TCRdb calls TRBD1, which cannot be checked without DNA. CDR1 KGHDR and CDR2 SFDVKD come from the germline V gene. The CDR3 covers 12 residues. This CDR3 reads CATSVGAETQYF.

The V call is TRBV4-3, the J call TRBJ2-1; TCRdb's D call, TRBD2, is unchecked because there is no DNA. The CDR3 is 16 amino acids. Germline CDR1 is LGHNA and CDR2 is YSLEER. The CDR3 is CASSVTRVSLYNEQFF.

This chain joins TRBV18 and TRBJ1-2; TCRdb's D gene call, TRBD1, goes unchecked for lack of DNA. This CDR3 contains 14 residues. Germline V gene data show CDR1 as KGHSH and CDR2 as LQKENI. CDR3 protein: CASSPRQGDYGYTF.

The chain has TRBV5-1 and TRBJ2-3; TCRdb's assignment of TRBD1 cannot be checked, as there is no DNA. There are 12 residues in the CDR3. Germline V lookup: CDR1 SGHRS, CDR2 YFSETQ. CDR3 residues: CASSFPADTQYF.

J is TRBJ2-1 and V is TRBV20-1; the TCRdb call, TRBD2, lacks DNA for checking. The germline V gene has CDR1 DFQATT and CDR2 SNEGSKA (reference sequence). CDR3 size: 18 residues. CDR3 protein: CSASARAVGVGAYNEQFF.